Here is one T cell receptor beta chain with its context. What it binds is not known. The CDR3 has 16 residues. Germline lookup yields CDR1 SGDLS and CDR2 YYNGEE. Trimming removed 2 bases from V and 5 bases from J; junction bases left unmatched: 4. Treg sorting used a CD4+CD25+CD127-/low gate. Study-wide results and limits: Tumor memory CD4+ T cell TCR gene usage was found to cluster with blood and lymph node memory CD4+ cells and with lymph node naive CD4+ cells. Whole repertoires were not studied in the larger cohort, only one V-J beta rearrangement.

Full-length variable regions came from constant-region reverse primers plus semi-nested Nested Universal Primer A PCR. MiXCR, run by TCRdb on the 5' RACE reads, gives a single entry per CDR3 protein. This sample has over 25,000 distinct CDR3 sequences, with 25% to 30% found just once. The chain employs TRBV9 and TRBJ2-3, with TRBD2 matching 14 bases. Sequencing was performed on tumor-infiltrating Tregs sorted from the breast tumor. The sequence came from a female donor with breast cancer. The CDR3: CASSVRLAGGVDTQYF. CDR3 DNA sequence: TGTGCCAGCAGCGTTCGACTAGCGGGAGGGGTAGATACGCAGTATTTT. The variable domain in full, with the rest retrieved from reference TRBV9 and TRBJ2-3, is DSGVTQTPKHLITATGQRVTLRCSPRSGDLSVYWYQQSLDQGLQFLIQYYNGEERAKGNILERFSAQQFPDLHSELNLSSLELGDSALYFCASSVRLAGGVDTQYFGPGTRLTVL.